Below, 32 T cell receptor beta chains from the same sample are listed, as sequenced in a study of metastatic and nonmetastatic thyroid tumors. Patients were all untreated before their thyroid surgery. Using MiXCR, TCRdb reanalyzed the PCR reads. The sample has 15,000 or so clones; less than 30% are singletons. The specimen sequenced was tumor tissue. Every receptor here comes from a male donor with papillary thyroid cancer or a benign thyroid nodule (not recorded which). Some clones in this sample may be carry-over from other donors' samples.

The chain recombines TRBV13 with TRBJ1-5, with D perhaps TRBD1 (5 bases). The germline CDR1 and CDR2 sequences are PRHDT and FYEKMQ (reference sequence). Trimming removed 4 bases from V and 6 bases from J, with 22 bases in between. This CDR3 contains 17 residues. This CDR3 is CASSSSQSGGYGQPQHF. The CDR3, as DNA: TGTGCCAGCAGCTCCAGCCAAAGTGGGGGGTACGGTCAGCCCCAGCATTTT.

At least ten counts were recorded for this clone. The chain is built from TRBV19 and TRBJ2-2; D not resolved. Germline V gene data show CDR1 as LNHDA and CDR2 as SQIVND (reference sequence). The CDR3 is 11 amino acids. Trimming stripped 7 bases from V and 6 bases from J, with 6 bases between. In nucleotides, the CDR3 is TGTGCCAGTACTCAGGCCGGGGAGCTGTTTTTT. The encoded protein is CASTQAGELFF.

There are a few counts of this clone. The chain joins TRBV6-1 to TRBJ2-7; D ambiguous. Trimming pared 4 bases from V and 6 bases from J, leaving 10 bases between. The length of the CDR3 is 12 residues. The germline V gene encodes CDR1 MNHNS and CDR2 SASEGT. Here the CDR3 reads CASSANRAEQYV. Written as DNA, the CDR3 is TGTGCCAGCAGTGCCAACCGGGCCGAGCAGTACGTC.

Judged by abundance, this clone is medium-sized. The chain joins TRBV6-1 to TRBJ1-1; 7 positions match TRBD1. This CDR3 comprises 15 residues. Losses at the gene ends were 6 bases for V and 2 bases for J; bases not matched to a gene: 9. CDR1 is MNHNS and CDR2 is SASEGT in the germline V gene. In DNA form, the CDR3 reads TGTGCCAGCAGGACTACCGGGACAGCTAACACTGAAGCTTTCTTT. This sequence encodes CASRTTGTANTEAFF.

This chain uses TRBV6-6 with TRBJ2-3; the D is unclear. The CDR3 consists of 13 residues. Trimming cost V 0 bases and J 4 bases, with 5 bases left between them. Germline CDR1 reads MNHNY; CDR2 reads SVGAGI (reference sequence). In DNA form, the CDR3 reads TGTGCCAGCAGTTACTCCAGACCAGATACGCAGTATTTT. Its translation is CASSYSRPDTQYF.

The chain has TRBV13 and TRBJ2-2, with D unclear. Germline CDR1 is PRHDT and CDR2 is FYEKMQ (reference sequence). Deletions cut 5 bases from V and 5 bases from J, with 18 bases between. The CDR3 sequence is 16 residues long. In DNA form, the CDR3 reads TGTGCCAGCAGCCCCGTTGGGCAATTAGGTACCGGGGAGCTGTTTTTT. It specifies CASSPVGQLGTGELFF. Drawing the rest from reference TRBV13 and TRBJ2-2, the complete variable domain is AAGVIQSPRHLIKEKRETATLKCYPIPRHDTVYWYQQGPGQDPQFLISFYEKMQSDKGSIPDRFSAQQFSDYHSELNMSSLELGDSALYFCASSPVGQLGTGELFFGEGSRLTVL.

The rearrangement joins TRBV12-3 or TRBV12-4 to TRBJ2-1, with a tentative D call TRBD2 (6 bases). This CDR3 contains 17 residues. The ends were cut back, 1 base at V and 0 bases at J, with 13 bases in the middle. In DNA form, the CDR3 reads TGTGCCAGCAGTTTAGAACTAGCAGCCAGCTCCTACAATGAGCAGTTCTTC. Its protein product is CASSLELAASSYNEQFF.

As to this clone: This may be a read error: a much more frequent sequence differs by one nucleotide. The J gene is TRBJ2-5, the V gene TRBV5-1; perhaps D is TRBD1 or TRBD2 (6 bases each). The CDR3 runs to 15 residues. The germline V gene encodes CDR1 SGHRS and CDR2 YFSETQ. Here the CDR3 reads CASNLVGGYQETQYF. The CDR3, as DNA: TGCGCTAGCAACTTGGTAGGGGGGTACCAAGAGACCCAGTACTTC.

Note on this clone: The CDR3 end shows no conserved phenylalanine or tryptophan, and so a read error is likely. The chain links TRBV24-1 to TRBJ2-3; possibly TRBD1 for D (6 bases). The germline V gene has CDR1 KGHDR and CDR2 SFDVKD. The CDR3 length is 15 residues. The ends were cut back, 1 base at V and 4 bases at J, with 11 bases in the middle. CDR3 sequence reads: CATSDFGQCADTQYL. The CDR3 DNA reads as TGTGCCACCAGTGATTTTGGACAGTGCGCAGATACGCAGTATCTT.

In its sample, this clone was seen many times. This rearrangement joins TRBV7-9 to TRBJ2-5; D unresolved. The V and J ends lost 5 bases and 5 bases respectively, with 6 bases between them. Germline CDR1 and CDR2: SEHNR and FQNEAQ (reference sequence). The CDR3 consists of 11 residues. As DNA, the CDR3 is TGTGCCAGCAGCCGACGGGAGACCCAGTACTTC. Protein sequence: CASSRRETQYF. Full variable domain (rest looked up from reference TRBV7-9 and TRBJ2-5): DTGVSQNPRHKITKRGQNVTFRCDPISEHNRLYWYRQTLGQGPEFLTYFQNEAQLEKSRLLSDRFSAERPKGSFSTLEIQRTEQGDSAMYLCASSRRETQYFGPGTRLLVL.

The V gene is TRBV12-3 or TRBV12-4, the J gene TRBJ1-5; 7 bases fit TRBD1. This CDR3 spans 14 amino acids. J was trimmed by 7 bases and V by 1 base; bases with no gene match: 4. The DNA for the CDR3 is TGTGCCAGCAGTTTAGGAGCAGGGGGGCAGCCCCAGCATTTT. Its protein product is CASSLGAGGQPQHF.

This clone was picked up a small number of times. The V and J genes are TRBV12-3 or TRBV12-4 and TRBJ1-3; no firm D call. V lost 2 bases and J lost 0, with 5 bases in between. The CDR3 has 14 residues. CDR3 DNA sequence: TGTGCCAGCAGTTTACGCAGCTCTGGAAACACCATATATTTT. This encodes CASSLRSSGNTIYF.

This clone was counted ten times or more. The genes are TRBV7-2 and TRBJ2-3; D is ambiguous. V was shortened by 2 bases and J by 0 bases, with 9 bases between the two germline ends. CDR3 size: 15 residues. Looked up from germline, CDR1 is SGHTA and CDR2 is FQGNSA. The CDR3 is CASSLQSRSTDTQYF. In nucleotides, the CDR3 is TGTGCCAGCAGCTTACAATCCAGGAGCACAGATACGCAGTATTTT.

In this sample, this clone turned up a few times. This rearrangement joins TRBV5-1 to TRBJ2-7; D is unresolved. Trimming left V 2 bases short and J 0 bases short, with 9 bases between. Germline CDR1 SGHRS, CDR2 YFSETQ. The CDR3 is 14 residues long. The CDR3 loop reads CASSFSESSYEQYF. The CDR3 region has the DNA TGCGCCAGCAGCTTCTCGGAAAGCTCCTACGAGCAGTACTTC.

The V call is TRBV9, the J call TRBJ2-1; TRBD1 matches 7 bases. This CDR3 has 14 residues. The germline V gene has CDR1 SGDLS and CDR2 YYNGEE. With V trimmed by 0 bases and J by 6 bases, 3 bases remained unmatched. CDR3 coding DNA: TGTGCCAGCAGCGTAGATCCAGGGGGCAATGAGCAGTTCTTC. Residues: CASSVDPGGNEQFF.

This clone was seen many times. V is TRBV19 and J is TRBJ2-7; 14 bases map to TRBD2. The V segment lost 4 bases and the J segment 3 bases; nucleotides outside the gene matches: 8. The CDR3 is 17 amino acids. Germline lookup yields CDR1 LNHDA and CDR2 SQIVND (reference sequence). Written as DNA, the CDR3 is TGTGCCAGTAGTAAATACACCGGGACTAGCGGGAGCTACGAGCAGTACTTC. Residues: CASSKYTGTSGSYEQYF. The full variable domain, completed using reference TRBV19 and TRBJ2-7, is DGGITQSPKYLFRKEGQNVTLSCEQNLNHDAMYWYRQDPGQGLRLIYYSQIVNDFQKGDIAEGYSVSREKKESFPLTVTSAQKNPTAFYLCASSKYTGTSGSYEQYFGPGTRLTVT.

This chain joins TRBV20-1 and TRBJ2-2; perhaps TRBD1 as D (5 bases). V gave up 1 base and J gave up 2 bases, with 8 bases separating them. The germline gives CDR1 DFQATT, CDR2 SNEGSKA (reference sequence). CDR3 length equals 14 residues. The CDR3 bases are TGCAGTGCTAGAGGGGGCCAAAACACCGGGGAGCTGTTTTTT. Translation: CSARGGQNTGELFF.

This clone qualifies as medium-sized. J is TRBJ2-5 and V is TRBV4-1, with 11 bases lining up with TRBD2. The V and J ends lost 5 bases and 5 bases, in that order; junction bases with no gene match: 22. The CDR3 is 20 residues long. Looked up from germline, CDR1 is MGHRA and CDR2 is YSYEKL. The CDR3 DNA reads as TGCGCCAGCAGCTTATATTTCGCCGGGACTAGCGGTGCTACCAGGGAGACCCAGTACTTC. Amino acid sequence: CASSLYFAGTSGATRETQYF.

This clone showed up many times. This chain joins TRBV28 and TRBJ2-7, with D perhaps matching TRBD1 (6 bases). The CDR3 consists of 14 residues. Trimming took off 7 bases at V and 4 bases at J, with 17 bases between the two ends. Germline V gene data show CDR1 as MDHEN and CDR2 as SYDVKM. The chain's CDR3 is CASTEPGGLYEQYF. DNA for the CDR3: TGTGCCAGCACCGAACCTGGGGGCTTATACGAGCAGTACTTC.

This clone came up many times. V and J are TRBV19 and TRBJ2-3; either TRBD1 or TRBD2 may supply D (6 bases each). Trimming took 4 bases from V and 4 from J, leaving 15 bases between them. This CDR3 has 15 residues. Germline CDR1 reads LNHDA; CDR2 reads SQIVND (reference sequence). DNA for the CDR3: TGTGCCAGTAGTACACAGGGAGGTCCCCCAGATACGCAGTATTTT. Translating gives CASSTQGGPPDTQYF.

The sample holds many counts of this clone. This chain uses TRBV28 with TRBJ2-2; unclear D gene. This CDR3 spans 16 amino acids. The V and J ends lost 3 bases and 0 bases respectively, with 11 bases between them. The germline CDR1 and CDR2 sequences are MDHEN and SYDVKM. Here the CDR3 reads CASSFRLQSNTGELFF. CDR3 nucleotide sequence: TGTGCCAGCAGTTTTCGTTTACAATCGAACACCGGGGAGCTGTTTTTT.

This clone was seen ten or more times. The rearrangement links TRBV6-6 to TRBJ2-1; 11 nucleotides align to TRBD2. V trimming: 2 bases; J trimming: 9 bases; junction bases outside the gene matches: 6. The germline V gene has CDR1 MNHNY and CDR2 SVGAGI (reference sequence). The CDR3 consists of 15 residues. For the CDR3, the DNA is TGTGCCAGCAGTTACGTAGCGGGAGGGCACGGTGAGCAGTTCTTC. Translation gives CASSYVAGGHGEQFF.

This clone was counted ten times or more. V and J are TRBV28 and TRBJ2-1; no clear D. The CDR3 totals 11 residues. V was pared by 3 bases and J by 8 bases, with 5 bases between. Germline V lookup: CDR1 MDHEN, CDR2 SYDVKM. The CDR3 here is CASSFGYEQFF. The CDR3 DNA is TGTGCCAGCAGTTTCGGGTATGAGCAGTTCTTC.

The gene calls are TRBV5-1 and TRBJ2-3; D possibly corresponds to TRBD1 (5 bases). The germline V gene has CDR1 SGHRS and CDR2 YFSETQ. This CDR3 spans 13 amino acids. V lost 4 bases to trimming and J lost 2 bases, with 8 bases between them. The CDR3 protein is CASSPDNTDTQYF. As DNA, the CDR3 is TGCGCCAGCAGCCCGGACAACACAGATACGCAGTATTTT.

To note about this clone: As the CDR3 is not closed by the conserved phenylalanine or tryptophan, this likely results from a read error. The V gene is TRBV6-1, the J gene TRBJ2-7; D gene unclear. The CDR3 loop spans 11 amino acids. The V and J ends lost 6 bases and 3 bases respectively, with 6 bases between them. Per germline, CDR1 MNHNS and CDR2 SASEGT. This CDR3 is CASRDLYEQYS. CDR3 nucleotide sequence: TGTGCCAGCAGGGATCTCTACGAGCAGTACTCC.

The rearrangement joins TRBV28 to TRBJ1-1; D is uncertain. From germline, CDR1 is MDHEN and CDR2 SYDVKM. The CDR3 covers 14 residues. Trimming left V 1 base short and J 5 bases short, with 11 bases between. The CDR3 sequence is CASSLFGIATEAFF. CDR3 DNA: TGTGCCAGCAGTTTATTTGGGATCGCTACTGAAGCTTTCTTT.

V and J are TRBV4-2 and TRBJ2-1; unclear D gene. The CDR3 consists of 13 residues. CDR1 and CDR2 from the germline V gene are LGHNA and YNFKEQ. Trimming shortened V by 0 bases and J by 6 bases, and 6 bases separated the two germline ends. The CDR3 nucleotides read TGTGCCAGCAGCCAAGAAAGCTCCAATGAGCAGTTCTTC. Protein: CASSQESSNEQFF.

V and J are TRBV5-1 and TRBJ2-7, with D perhaps matching TRBD1 or TRBD2 (6 bases each). V lost 9 bases to trimming and J lost 3 bases, with 25 bases between them. The germline gives CDR1 SGHRS, CDR2 YFSETQ. The CDR3 consists of 16 residues. The DNA for the CDR3 is TGCGCCACCCCGGGGGCCGTGAGACCGGATTTCTACGAGCAGTACTTC. It encodes CATPGAVRPDFYEQYF.

This clone appeared a few times. The chain carries TRBV27 and TRBJ2-2, with TRBD1 matching 9 bases. J was trimmed by 13 bases and V by 6 bases; bases with no gene match: 15. CDR3 length equals 15 residues. CDR1 and CDR2 (germline): MNHEY, SMNVEV (reference sequence). Here the CDR3 reads CASRTGTGNTWGLFF. DNA for the CDR3: TGTGCCAGCAGAACCGGGACAGGGAACACCTGGGGGCTGTTTTTT.

The CDR3 loop is CASSRRMNTEAFF. CDR3 in DNA: TGTGCCAGTAGTCGACGTATGAACACTGAAGCTTTCTTT. The rearrangement uses TRBV19 and TRBJ1-1; D uncertain. The CDR3 consists of 13 residues. Germline-derived CDR1 and CDR2 are LNHDA and SQIVND (reference sequence). V lost 5 bases and J 0 bases, leaving 7 bases between the germline ends. The full variable domain, with the rest looked up from reference TRBV19 and TRBJ1-1, is DGGITQSPKYLFRKEGQNVTLSCEQNLNHDAMYWYRQDPGQGLRLIYYSQIVNDFQKGDIAEGYSVSREKKESFPLTVTSAQKNPTAFYLCASSRRMNTEAFFGQGTRLTVV.

This clone was seen many times. The rearrangement links TRBV7-9 to TRBJ2-7; D is unresolved. V gave up 5 bases and J gave up 1 base, with 9 bases separating them. The CDR3 contains 13 residues. Germline lookup yields CDR1 SEHNR and CDR2 FQNEAQ (reference sequence). The DNA for the CDR3 is TGTGCCAGCAGCGCGGACCCTTCCTACGAGCAGTACTTC. Residues: CASSADPSYEQYF.

The CDR3 region has the DNA TGCGCCAGCAGTGGGGAGGGGGCGAGTGCTGAAGCTTTCTTT. The encoded protein is CASSGEGASAEAFF. The rearrangement links TRBV5-1 to TRBJ1-1; 7 nucleotides match TRBD1. Germline V CDR1 and CDR2: SGHRS, YFSETQ. CDR3 length: 14 amino acids. V lost 5 bases, J lost 6 bases, and 10 bases stayed unmatched.